This T cell receptor beta chain was recorded in a study of TIL therapy for anti-PD-1-resistant metastatic lung cancer. Study-wide results and caveats: Many TIL product clones were absent from baseline tumor, suggesting clonal contraction.

In the case of this clone: Its antigen is unknown.

This was the immunoSEQ v3 assay. Sequencing depth was 2 million to 2.5 million read pairs for survey level, about 5-6.5 million for deep. Profiled with immunoSEQ multiplex PCR; TCRdb holds only in-frame clones, not every one. The sample lists 25,000 to 30,000 clones; 63% were seen once. Time point denoted: pre-treatment sample, taken before nivolumab and TIL therapy. The tumor samples were excised metastases, mostly pleural nodules or supraclavicular lymph nodes. CDR3 length: 20 residues. The sequence derives from a woman between 30 and 80 years old with non-small cell lung cancer. This specimen consisted of tumor tissue, obtained at baseline. The chain combines TRBV1 with TRBJ2-6; TRBD1 reflects the table's D call only, with no check against the DNA. TRBV1 is noted as a pseudogene. CDR3: CTSSQPIDRGQPSGANVLTF. CDR3 in DNA: TGCACCAGCAGCCAACCCATCGACAGGGGGCAACCCTCTGGGGCCAACGTCCTGACTTTC.